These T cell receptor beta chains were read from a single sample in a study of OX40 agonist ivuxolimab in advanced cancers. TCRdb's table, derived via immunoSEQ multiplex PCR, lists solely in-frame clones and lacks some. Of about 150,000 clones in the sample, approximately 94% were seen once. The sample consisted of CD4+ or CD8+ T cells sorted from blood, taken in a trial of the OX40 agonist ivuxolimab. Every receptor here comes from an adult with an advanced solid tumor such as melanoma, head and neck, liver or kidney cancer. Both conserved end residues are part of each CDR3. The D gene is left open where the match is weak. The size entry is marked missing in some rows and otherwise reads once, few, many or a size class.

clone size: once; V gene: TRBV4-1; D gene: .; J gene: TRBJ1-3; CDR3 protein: CASSQEGGKGGNTIYF; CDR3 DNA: TGCGCCAGCAGCCAAGAAGGGGGTAAGGGCGGAAACACCATATATTTT
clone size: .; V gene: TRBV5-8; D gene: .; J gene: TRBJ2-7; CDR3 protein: CASSDTDYEQYF; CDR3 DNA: TGTGCCAGCAGCGACACTGACTACGAGCAGTACTTC
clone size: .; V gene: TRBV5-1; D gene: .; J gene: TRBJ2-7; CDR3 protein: CASSLGGLPSYEQYF; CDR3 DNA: TGCGCCAGCAGCTTGGGCGGGTTACCCTCCTACGAGCAGTACTTC
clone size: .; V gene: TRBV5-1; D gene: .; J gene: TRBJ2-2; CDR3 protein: CASSLVQGSRTGELFF; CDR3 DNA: TGCGCCAGCAGCTTGGTGCAGGGTAGCCGCACCGGGGAGCTGTTTTTT
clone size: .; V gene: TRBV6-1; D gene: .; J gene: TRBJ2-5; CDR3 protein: CASSNQETQYF; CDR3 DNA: TGTGCCAGCAGTAACCAAGAGACCCAGTACTTC
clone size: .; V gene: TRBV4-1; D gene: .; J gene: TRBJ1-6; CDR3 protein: CASSPQVGSLNSPLHF; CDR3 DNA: TGCGCCAGCAGCCCCCAGGTGGGTAGTTTGAATTCACCCCTCCACTTT
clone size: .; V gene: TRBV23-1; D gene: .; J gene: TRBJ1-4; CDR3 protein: CASSQSALPALQGDPSLEEKLFF; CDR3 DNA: TGCGCCAGCAGTCAATCGGCCCTCCCCGCACTACAGGGCGACCCTTCCCTTGAGGAAAAACTGTTTTTT
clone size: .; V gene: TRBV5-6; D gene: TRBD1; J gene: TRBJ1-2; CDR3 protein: CASSPPGTGRDPYGYTF; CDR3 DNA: TGTGCCAGCAGCCCCCCCGGGACAGGTAGAGACCCTTATGGCTACACCTTC
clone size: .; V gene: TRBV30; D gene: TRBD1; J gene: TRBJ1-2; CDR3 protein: CAWSGSGGGPSGGYTF; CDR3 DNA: TGTGCCTGGAGTGGTTCAGGGGGAGGGCCCTCAGGAGGCTACACCTTC
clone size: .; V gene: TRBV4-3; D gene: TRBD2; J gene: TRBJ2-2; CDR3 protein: CASSPEGPSGGATGELFF; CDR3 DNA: TGCGCCAGCAGTCCAGAGGGACCTAGCGGGGGGGCCACCGGGGAGCTGTTTTTT
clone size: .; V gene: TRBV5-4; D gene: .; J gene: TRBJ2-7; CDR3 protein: CASSLLKGSSEQYF; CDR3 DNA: TGTGCCAGCAGCTTGTTAAAGGGTTCTTCCGAGCAGTACTTC
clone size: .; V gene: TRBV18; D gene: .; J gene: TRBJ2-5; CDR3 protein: CASSPGGLPETQYF; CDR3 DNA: TGTGCCAGCTCACCAGGAGGACTCCCAGAGACCCAGTACTTC
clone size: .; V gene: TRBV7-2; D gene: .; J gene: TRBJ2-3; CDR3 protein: CASSLQQGDTQYF; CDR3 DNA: TGTGCCAGCAGCCTCCAGCAGGGAGATACGCAGTATTTT
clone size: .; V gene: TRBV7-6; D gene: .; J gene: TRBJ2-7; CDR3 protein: CASSSPTEAYEQYF; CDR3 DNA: TGTGCCAGCAGCTCGCCGACCGAGGCCTACGAGCAGTACTTC
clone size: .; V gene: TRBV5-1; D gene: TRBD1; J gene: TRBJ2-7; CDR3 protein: CASSPGTADYEQYF; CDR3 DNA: TGCGCCAGCAGCCCCGGGACAGCAGACTACGAGCAGTACTTC
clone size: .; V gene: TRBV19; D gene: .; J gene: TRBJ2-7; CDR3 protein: CASSPGDRDRQHF; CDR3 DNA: TGTGCCAGTAGTCCAGGGGACCGGGACCGTCAGCACTTC
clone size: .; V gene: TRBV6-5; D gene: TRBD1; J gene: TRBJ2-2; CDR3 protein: CASRRTGRNTGELFF; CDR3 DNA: TGTGCCAGCAGACGGACAGGGAGGAACACCGGGGAGCTGTTTTTT
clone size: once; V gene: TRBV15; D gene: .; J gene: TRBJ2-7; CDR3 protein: CATSSGISYEQYF; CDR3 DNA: TGTGCCACCAGCAGCGGGATCTCCTACGAGCAGTACTTC
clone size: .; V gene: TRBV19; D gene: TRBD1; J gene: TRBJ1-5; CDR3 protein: CASSTRNRGLGNQPQHF; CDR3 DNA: TGTGCCAGTAGTACCCGAAACAGGGGGCTCGGCAATCAGCCCCAGCATTTT
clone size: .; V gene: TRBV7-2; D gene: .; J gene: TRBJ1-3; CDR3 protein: CASSPNGAGNTIYF; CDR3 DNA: TGTGCCAGCAGCCCTAACGGGGCTGGAAACACCATATATTTT
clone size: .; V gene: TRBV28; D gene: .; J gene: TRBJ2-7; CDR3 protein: CASRRPGPVAYEQYF; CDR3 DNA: TGTGCCAGCAGACGTCCCGGCCCCGTGGCCTACGAGCAGTACTTC
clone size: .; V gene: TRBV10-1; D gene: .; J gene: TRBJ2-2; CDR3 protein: CASAGTYTGELFF; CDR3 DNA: TGCGCCAGCGCCGGGACTTACACCGGGGAGCTGTTTTTT
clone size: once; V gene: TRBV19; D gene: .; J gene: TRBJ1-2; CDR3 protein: CASSLDLRGGYTF; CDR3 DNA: TGTGCCAGTAGTCTGGATTTGAGGGGAGGCTACACCTTC
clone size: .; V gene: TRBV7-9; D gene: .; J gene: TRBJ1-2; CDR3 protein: CASSLAARNYGYTF; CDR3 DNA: TGTGCCAGCAGCTTAGCGGCCAGAAACTATGGCTACACCTTC
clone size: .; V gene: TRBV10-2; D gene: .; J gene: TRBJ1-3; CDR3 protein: CASSEPGTLGHTIYF; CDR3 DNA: TGCGCCAGCAGTGAGCCGGGGACCTTAGGACACACCATATATTTT
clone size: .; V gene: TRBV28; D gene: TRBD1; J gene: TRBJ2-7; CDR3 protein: CASSDHTSGTALYEQYF; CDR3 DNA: TGTGCCAGCAGTGATCATACCTCCGGGACAGCATTGTACGAGCAGTACTTC
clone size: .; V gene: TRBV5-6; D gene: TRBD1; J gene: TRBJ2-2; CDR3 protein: CASSLPGQGPGELFF; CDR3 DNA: TGTGCCAGCAGCCTACCGGGACAGGGACCCGGGGAGCTGTTTTTT
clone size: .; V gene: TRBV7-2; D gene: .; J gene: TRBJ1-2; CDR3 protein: CASSISKGVGYGYTF; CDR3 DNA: TGTGCCAGCAGCATATCCAAGGGGGTCGGCTATGGCTACACCTTC
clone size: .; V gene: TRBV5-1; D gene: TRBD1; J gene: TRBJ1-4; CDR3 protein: CASSLRRGRGNEKLFF; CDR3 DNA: TGCGCCAGCAGCTTGCGCAGGGGGCGGGGAAATGAAAAACTGTTTTTT
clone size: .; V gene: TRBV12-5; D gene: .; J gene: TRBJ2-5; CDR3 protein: CASGPRTSQETQYF; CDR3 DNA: TGTGCTAGTGGACCCCGGACAAGCCAAGAGACCCAGTACTTC
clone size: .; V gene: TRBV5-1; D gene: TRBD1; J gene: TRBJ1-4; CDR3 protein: CASSAGTGPEKLFF; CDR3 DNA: TGCGCCAGCAGCGCCGGGACAGGGCCCGAAAAACTGTTTTTT
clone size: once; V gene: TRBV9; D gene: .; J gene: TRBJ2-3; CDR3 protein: CASSAPGGLASTDTQYF; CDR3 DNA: TGTGCCAGCAGCGCACCGGGGGGCCTAGCTTCCACAGATACGCAGTATTTT
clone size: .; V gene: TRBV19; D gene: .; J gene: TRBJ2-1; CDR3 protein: CASSMTASYNEQFF; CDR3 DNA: TGTGCCAGTAGTATGACAGCCTCCTACAATGAGCAGTTCTTC
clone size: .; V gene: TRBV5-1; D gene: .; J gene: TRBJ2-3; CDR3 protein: CASSGVGPDTQYF; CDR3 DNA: TGCGCCAGCAGCGGCGTCGGTCCAGATACGCAGTATTTT
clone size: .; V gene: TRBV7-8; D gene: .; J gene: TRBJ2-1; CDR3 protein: CASSLAPGEYNEQFF; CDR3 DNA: TGTGCCAGCAGCTTAGCGCCAGGGGAATACAATGAGCAGTTCTTC
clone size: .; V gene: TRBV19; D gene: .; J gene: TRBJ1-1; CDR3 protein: CASSIDRFETVNTEAFF; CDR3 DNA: TGTGCCAGTAGTATAGATCGATTCGAGACGGTGAACACTGAAGCTTTCTTT
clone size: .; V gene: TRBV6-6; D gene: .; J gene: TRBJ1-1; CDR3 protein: CASSHKNRLRDAEAFF; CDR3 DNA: TGTGCCAGCAGCCACAAGAACAGGTTAAGGGACGCTGAAGCTTTCTTT
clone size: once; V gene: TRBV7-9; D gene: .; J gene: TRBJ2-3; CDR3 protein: CASSSGTSTDTQYF; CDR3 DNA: TGTGCCAGCAGCTCCGGGACTAGCACAGATACGCAGTATTTT
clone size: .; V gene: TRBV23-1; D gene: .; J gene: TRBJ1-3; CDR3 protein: CASRPRRQLHLFSGNTIYF; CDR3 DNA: TGCGCCAGCCGACCCCGCCGACAACTCCATCTTTTCTCTGGAAACACCATATATTTT
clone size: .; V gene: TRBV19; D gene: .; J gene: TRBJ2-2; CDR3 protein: CASSMFRGGELFF; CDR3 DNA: TGTGCCAGTAGTATGTTCCGAGGCGGGGAGCTGTTTTTT
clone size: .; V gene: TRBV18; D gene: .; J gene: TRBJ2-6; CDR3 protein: CASSPEEIGPLSVLTF; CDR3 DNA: TGTGCCAGCTCACCGGAGGAGATTGGTCCTCTAAGCGTCCTGACTTTC
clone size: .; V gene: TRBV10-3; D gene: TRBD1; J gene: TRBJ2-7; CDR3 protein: CAITGTGRSSYEQYF; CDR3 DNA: TGTGCCATCACCGGGACAGGGAGAAGCTCCTACGAGCAGTACTTC
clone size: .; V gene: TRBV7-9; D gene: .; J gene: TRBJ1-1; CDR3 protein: CASSFFSGTEAFF; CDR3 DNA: TGTGCCAGCAGCTTTTTTTCGGGGACTGAAGCTTTCTTT
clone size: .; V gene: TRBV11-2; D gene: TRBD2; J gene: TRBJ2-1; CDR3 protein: CASSLGGTSGYNEQFF; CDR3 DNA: TGTGCCAGCAGCTTAGGAGGGACTAGCGGCTACAATGAGCAGTTCTTC
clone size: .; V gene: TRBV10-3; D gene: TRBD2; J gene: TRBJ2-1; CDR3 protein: CAISASGSKDEQFF; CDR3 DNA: TGTGCCATCAGTGCGAGCGGGAGCAAGGATGAGCAGTTCTTC
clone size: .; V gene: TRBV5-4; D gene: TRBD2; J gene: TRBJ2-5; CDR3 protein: CASSLEGLAGGETQYF; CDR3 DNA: TGTGCCAGCAGCTTGGAAGGACTAGCGGGGGGGGAGACCCAGTACTTC
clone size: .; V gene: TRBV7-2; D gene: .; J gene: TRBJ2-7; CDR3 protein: CASSPRGAPGEQYF; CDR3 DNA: TGTGCCAGCAGCCCAAGAGGCGCCCCAGGGGAGCAGTACTTC